This T cell receptor (beta chain) was documented in a study of blood T cell repertoires in COVID-19. Study background: The study drew acute and convalescent COVID-19 samples from the United States, Italy and Spain.

Only a few counts were recorded for this clone. There are 12 residues in the CDR3. Trimming took 4 bases from V and 0 from J, leaving 4 bases between them. Germline CDR1 is MDHEN and CDR2 is SYDVKM. All enrollees were roughly 18 to 95 years old and from 20 to 25 US areas. Two negative PCRs, clearance, or symptom resolution had been documented for recovered Cohort 3 donors. The repertoire was sequenced with immunoSEQ multiplex PCR; TCRdb's copy has only in-frame clones and lacks some. The sample carries roughly 520,000 clones, 70% to 90% recorded once. The receptor was derived from a woman in her thirties or forties who had recovered from COVID-19. The sample consisted of PBMCs or T cells enriched from blood (not recorded which). The rearrangement uses TRBV28 and TRBJ2-7; no clear D gene. DNA of the CDR3: TGTGCCAGCAGTTCGAGCTCCTACGAGCAGTACTTC. The encoded protein is CASSSSSYEQYF. Drawing the rest from reference TRBV28 and TRBJ2-7, the complete variable domain is DVKVTQSSRYLVKRTGEKVFLECVQDMDHENMFWYRQDPGLGLRLIYFSYDVKMKEKGDIPEGYSVSREKKERFSLILESASTNQTSMYLCASSSSSYEQYFGPGTRLTVT.